Presented here are 6 T cell receptor beta chains from one specimen sequenced in a study of blood T cell repertoires in COVID-19 (dated by TCRdb to the early 2020s). Receptors were amplified or captured by the immunoSEQ multiplex PCR assay. TCRdb limited this immuneACCESS table to in-frame rearrangements with V and J called. A share of clones is missing; checked studies link under half to unresolved V genes, and the rest is unexplained. In this sample the table shows a few hundred thousand clones, roughly nine tenths of which occur a single time. The ten largest make up 6% to 7% of the sample. The sequenced sample consisted of PBMCs or T cells enriched from blood (not recorded which). Every receptor here comes from a woman between 35 and 50 years old who had recovered from COVID-19.

The table lists this clone with a count of one. This chain connects TRBV4-3 to TRBJ2-1; possibly TRBD2 for D (5 bases). This CDR3 has 20 amino acids. The germline V and J ends were trimmed by 0 bases and 0 bases, with 21 bases remaining between them. Per germline, CDR1 LGHNA and CDR2 YSLEER. As DNA, the CDR3 is TGCGCCAGCAGCCAAGATTCCGCCCCCGCCGGACTTGTCTCCTACAATGAGCAGTTCTTC. It translates to CASSQDSAPAGLVSYNEQFF.

This chain joins TRBV7-2 and TRBJ1-3; a possible D gene is TRBD1 (6 bases). Trimming took 4 bases from V and 2 from J, leaving 15 bases between them. The V gene's germline CDR1 is SGHTA and CDR2 FQGNSA. CDR3 size: 16 residues. CDR3 in amino acids: CASSSHRAGTGNTIYF. CDR3 DNA sequence: TGTGCCAGCAGCTCCCACAGGGCTGGAACTGGAAACACCATATATTTT.

This clone was observed a handful of times. A junction boundary mismatches the germline segment, possibly from a read error. J is TRBJ1-1 and V is TRBV6-1, with 8 bases fitting TRBD1. This CDR3 spans 15 amino acids. Germline V gives CDR1 MNHNS, CDR2 SASEGT. In DNA form, the CDR3 reads TGTGCCAGCAGTGATCCGTGGACAGGGAACGCTGAAGCTTTCTTT. The encoded protein is CASSDPWTGNAEAFF.

The V call is TRBV5-1, the J call TRBJ2-7; the match to TRBD1 covers 10 bases. This CDR3 is 16 amino acids long. V shed 4 bases and J 7 bases; nucleotides not matched to a gene: 14. The germline V gene encodes CDR1 SGHRS and CDR2 YFSETQ. CDR3 in DNA: TGCGCCAGCAGCGGCATTCCGGGACAGGGGACAGGGGAGCAGTACTTC. Translated, it gives CASSGIPGQGTGEQYF.

This clone was seen only once. The chain couples TRBV7-9 to TRBJ2-6, with D possibly TRBD2 on 7 matching bases. CDR3 size: 16 residues. V lost 5 bases and J 4 bases, leaving 15 bases between the germline ends. Germline CDR1 SEHNR, CDR2 FQNEAQ (reference sequence). CDR3 loop: CASSHMRGPGANVLTF. In DNA, the CDR3 is TGTGCCAGCAGCCACATGCGGGGGCCGGGGGCCAACGTCCTGACTTTC.

The sample holds one count of this clone. The chain employs TRBV7-3 and TRBJ2-1; 8 nucleotides match TRBD2. After removal of 2 bases from V and 7 bases from J, the junction contained 10 bases not matched to a gene. The CDR3 contains 16 residues. The V gene's germline CDR1 is SGHTA and CDR2 FQGTGA. CDR3 DNA: TGTGCCAGCAGCTTATTTCTGGGACTAGAAAAGAATGAGCAGTTCTTC. Encoded protein: CASSLFLGLEKNEQFF.